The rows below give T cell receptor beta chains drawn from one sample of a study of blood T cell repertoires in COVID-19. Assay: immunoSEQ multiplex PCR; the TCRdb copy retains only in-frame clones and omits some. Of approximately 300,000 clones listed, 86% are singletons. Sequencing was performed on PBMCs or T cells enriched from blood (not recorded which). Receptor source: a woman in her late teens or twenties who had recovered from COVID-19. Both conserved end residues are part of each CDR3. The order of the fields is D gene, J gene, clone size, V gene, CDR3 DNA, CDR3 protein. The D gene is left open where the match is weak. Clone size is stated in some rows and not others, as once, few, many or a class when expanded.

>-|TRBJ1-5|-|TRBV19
TGTGCCAGTAATTTTAGACAGGATAATCAGCCCCAGCATTTT
CASNFRQDNQPQHF
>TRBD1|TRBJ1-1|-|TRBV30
TGTGCCTGGAGTGGGTTCTGGACAGGGGGGGACACTGAAGCTTTCTTT
CAWSGFWTGGDTEAFF
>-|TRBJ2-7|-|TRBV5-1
TGCGCCAGCCAACCAAACAGGGATGGCGAGCAGTACTTC
CASQPNRDGEQYF
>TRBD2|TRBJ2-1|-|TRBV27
TGTGCCAGCAACCTAGCGGGAGGGAATGAGCAGTTCTTC
CASNLAGGNEQFF
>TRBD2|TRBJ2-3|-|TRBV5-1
TGCGCCAGCAGTCCCGGGACTAGCGGGAGGGGAGCAGATACGCAGTATTTT
CASSPGTSGRGADTQYF
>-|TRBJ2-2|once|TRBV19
TGTGCCAGTAGTTGGCTGTCCGGGGAGCTGTTTTTT
CASSWLSGELFF
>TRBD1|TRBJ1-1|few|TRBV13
TGTGCCACTACAGGGGGCGCAGAAGCTTTCTTT
CATTGGAEAFF
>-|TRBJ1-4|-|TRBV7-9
TGTGCCAGCAGCTTAAACCAGGGCGGTGAAAAACTGTTTTTT
CASSLNQGGEKLFF
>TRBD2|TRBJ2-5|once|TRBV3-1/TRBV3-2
TGTGCCAGCACCCCGGGACTAGCGGAAGAGACCCAGTACTTC
CASTPGLAEETQYF
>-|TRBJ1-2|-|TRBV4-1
TGCGCCAGCAGCCAAGATCCAGGGGCACGCTATGGCTACACCTTC
CASSQDPGARYGYTF
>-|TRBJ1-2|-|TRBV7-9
TGTGCCAGCAGCTTCCTAGTTCGCAGAGAGGAGAACTATGGCTACACCTTC
CASSFLVRREENYGYTF
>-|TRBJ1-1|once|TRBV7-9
TGTGCCAGCAGCTCAACCCGGGGTCATATGAACACTGAAGCTTTCTTT
CASSSTRGHMNTEAFF
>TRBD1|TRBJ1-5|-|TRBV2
TGTGCCAGCAGACGGGACAGGGGGGAACAGCCCCAGCATTTT
CASRRDRGEQPQHF
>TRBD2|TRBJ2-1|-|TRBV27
TGTGCCAGCAGCCCAACCGGGACTACAAACTACAATGAGCAGTTCTTC
CASSPTGTTNYNEQFF
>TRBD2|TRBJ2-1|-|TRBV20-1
TGCAGTGCTAGTTCCCCTAGCGGGGGCTTCTATGAGCAGTTCTTC
CSASSPSGGFYEQFF
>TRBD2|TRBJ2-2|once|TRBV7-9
TGTGCCAGCAGCTCGGGACTAGCGGGGGTCGGGGACACCGGGGAGCTGTTTTTT
CASSSGLAGVGDTGELFF
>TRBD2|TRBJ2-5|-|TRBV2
TGTGCCAGCAGTGGTTCGGGAGGCCCGGAGACCCAGTACTTC
CASSGSGGPETQYF
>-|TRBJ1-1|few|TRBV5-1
TGCGCCAGCACCCTGAACTACCCGAACACTGAAGCTTTCTTT
CASTLNYPNTEAFF
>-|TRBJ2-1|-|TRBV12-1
TGTGCCAGCAGCTTCCCGGGACTTTACAATGAGCAGTTCTTC
CASSFPGLYNEQFF
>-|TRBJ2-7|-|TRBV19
TGTGCCAGTAGTCCGACGACAGACTCCTACGAGCAGTACTTC
CASSPTTDSYEQYF
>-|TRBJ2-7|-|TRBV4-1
TGCGCCAGCAGCCAAGGTCCTAGCGCTAACTACGAGCAGTACTTC
CASSQGPSANYEQYF
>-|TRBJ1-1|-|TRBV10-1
TGCGCCAGCAGTGAGTCCAAGGGAGGGGAGAACACTGAAGCTTTCTTT
CASSESKGGENTEAFF
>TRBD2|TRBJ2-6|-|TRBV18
TGTGCCAGCTCACCACGTGGACTAGCGGGAGTCTCTGGGGCCAACGTCCTGACTTTC
CASSPRGLAGVSGANVLTF
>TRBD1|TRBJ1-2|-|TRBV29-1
TGCAGCGTTGGACGGACAGGGATATTATCTAACTATGGCTACACCTTC
CSVGRTGILSNYGYTF
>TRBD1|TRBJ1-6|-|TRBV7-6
TGTGCCAGCAGCTTAGGAGACAGGGAAAATTCACCCCTCCACTTT
CASSLGDRENSPLHF
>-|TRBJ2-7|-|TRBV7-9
TGTGCCAGCAGCTTAGCCCCAATTGAGGAATCCTACGAGCAGTACTTC
CASSLAPIEESYEQYF
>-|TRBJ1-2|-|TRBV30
TGTGCCTGGAGACAGGTCTATGGCTACACCTTC
CAWRQVYGYTF
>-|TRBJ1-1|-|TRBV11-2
TGTGCCAGCAGCGCAAGAAGGGACATGAACACTGAAGCTTTCTTT
CASSARRDMNTEAFF
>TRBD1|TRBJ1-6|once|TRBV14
TGTGCCAGCAGCCAAGGGCAGGGGGGAAGGTCCTATAATTCACCCCTCCACTTT
CASSQGQGGRSYNSPLHF
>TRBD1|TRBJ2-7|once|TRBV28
TGTGCCAGCAGTTTAACGACAGGGCACGAGCAGTACTTC
CASSLTTGHEQYF
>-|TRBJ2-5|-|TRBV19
TGTGCCAGTAGCTTGGCGGCAGGGGCCAGGGAGACCCAGTACTTC
CASSLAAGARETQYF
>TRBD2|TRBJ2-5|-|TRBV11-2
TGTGCCAGCAGCTTAGGGCGGACTAGCGGAGAGACCCAGTACTTC
CASSLGRTSGETQYF
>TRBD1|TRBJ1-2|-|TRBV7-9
TGTGCCAGCAGCGCGGACAGGGGGCGAAGTAACTATGGCTACACCTTC
CASSADRGRSNYGYTF
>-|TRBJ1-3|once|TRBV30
TGTGCCTGGGACCGGGGCTCTGGAAACACCATATATTTT
CAWDRGSGNTIYF
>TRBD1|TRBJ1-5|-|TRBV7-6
TGTGCCAGCAGCTCCCAACAGGGGCCAAATCAGCCCCAGCATTTT
CASSSQQGPNQPQHF
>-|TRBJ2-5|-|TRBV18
TGTGCCAGCTCACCAGTAGGGGGAGAGACCCAGTACTTC
CASSPVGGETQYF
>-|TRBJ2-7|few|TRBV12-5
TGTGCTAGTGGTTCGCCATCCCAGGGCAACTCCTACGAGCAGTACTTC
CASGSPSQGNSYEQYF
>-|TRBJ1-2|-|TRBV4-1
TGCGCCAGCAGCCAAGCGCAGGGTGAAAACTATGGCTACACCTTC
CASSQAQGENYGYTF
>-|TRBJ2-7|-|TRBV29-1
TGCAGCGTTGAACCCTCCACAGGGGGGGACGAGCAGTACTTC
CSVEPSTGGDEQYF
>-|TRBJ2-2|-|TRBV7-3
TGTGCCAGCAGCCCTTACACCGGGGAGCTGTTTTTT
CASSPYTGELFF
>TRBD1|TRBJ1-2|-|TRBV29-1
TGCAGCGTTGAGTACCTCAGGGGGAGCTACACCTTC
CSVEYLRGSYTF
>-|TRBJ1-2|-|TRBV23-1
TGCGCCAGCAGTCAATCGGAGATTAACTATGGCTACACCTTC
CASSQSEINYGYTF
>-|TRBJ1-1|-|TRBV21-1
TGTGCCAGCAGCACCCGGATCCGGGGGGCATTGAACACTGAAGCTTTCTTT
CASSTRIRGALNTEAFF
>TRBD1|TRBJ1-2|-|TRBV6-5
TGTGCCAGCAGTTCGGGACAGGGGGCCTCTTATGGCTACACCTTC
CASSSGQGASYGYTF
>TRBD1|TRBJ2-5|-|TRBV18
TGTGCCAGCTCACCACCGGACAGGGCAGAGACCCAGTACTTC
CASSPPDRAETQYF
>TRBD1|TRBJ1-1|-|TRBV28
TGTGCCAGCAGTTCCCCATGGACAGGAGGGACTGAAGCTTTCTTT
CASSSPWTGGTEAFF
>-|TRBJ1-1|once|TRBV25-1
TGTGCCAGCAGGACAGGTTATCGCACTGAAGCTTTCTTT
CASRTGYRTEAFF
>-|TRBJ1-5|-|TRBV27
TGTGCCAGCAGCCACGGGGGTCAGCCCCAGCATTTT
CASSHGGQPQHF
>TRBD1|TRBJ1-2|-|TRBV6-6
TGTGCCAGCAGACCGACGACCGGGACAGGGGACTATGGCTACACCTTC
CASRPTTGTGDYGYTF
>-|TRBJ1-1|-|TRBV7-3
TGTGCCAGCAGCTTAACGGGGGACTTTTACACTGAAGCTTTCTTT
CASSLTGDFYTEAFF
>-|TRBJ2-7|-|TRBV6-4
TGTGCCAGCAGTGACTCTACGGGCGAGCAGTACTTC
CASSDSTGEQYF
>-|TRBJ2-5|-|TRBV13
TGTGCCAGCAGCCCCCGACAGCTAGGCAGCAAGACCCAGTACTTC
CASSPRQLGSKTQYF
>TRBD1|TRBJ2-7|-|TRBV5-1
TGCGCCAGCAGCTTGGTCGCAGGGGGCGATTACGAGCAGTACTTC
CASSLVAGGDYEQYF
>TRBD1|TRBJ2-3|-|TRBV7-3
TGTGCCAGCAGCTTAAGCTCGGGACAGGGGGCAGATACGCAGTATTTT
CASSLSSGQGADTQYF
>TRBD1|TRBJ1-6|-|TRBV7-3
TGTGCCAGCAGCTCTTCGACAGGGCGGCTTACACCCCTCCACTTT
CASSSSTGRLTPLHF
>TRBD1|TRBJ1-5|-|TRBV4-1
TGCGCCAGCAGCCAAGAACAGGGGCGGAATCAGCCCCAGCATTTT
CASSQEQGRNQPQHF
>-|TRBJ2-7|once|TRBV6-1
TGTGCCAGCAGTGATCCCCCAGGCGGCGGGGCGCATTCCTACGAGCAGTACTTC
CASSDPPGGGAHSYEQYF
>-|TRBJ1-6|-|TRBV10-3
TGTGCCATCAGTGACACCGGGACTGAAAATTCACCCCTCCACTTT
CAISDTGTENSPLHF
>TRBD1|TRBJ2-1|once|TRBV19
TGTGCCAGTAGTTTGACAGGGGGCATTTACAATGAGCAGTTCTTC
CASSLTGGIYNEQFF